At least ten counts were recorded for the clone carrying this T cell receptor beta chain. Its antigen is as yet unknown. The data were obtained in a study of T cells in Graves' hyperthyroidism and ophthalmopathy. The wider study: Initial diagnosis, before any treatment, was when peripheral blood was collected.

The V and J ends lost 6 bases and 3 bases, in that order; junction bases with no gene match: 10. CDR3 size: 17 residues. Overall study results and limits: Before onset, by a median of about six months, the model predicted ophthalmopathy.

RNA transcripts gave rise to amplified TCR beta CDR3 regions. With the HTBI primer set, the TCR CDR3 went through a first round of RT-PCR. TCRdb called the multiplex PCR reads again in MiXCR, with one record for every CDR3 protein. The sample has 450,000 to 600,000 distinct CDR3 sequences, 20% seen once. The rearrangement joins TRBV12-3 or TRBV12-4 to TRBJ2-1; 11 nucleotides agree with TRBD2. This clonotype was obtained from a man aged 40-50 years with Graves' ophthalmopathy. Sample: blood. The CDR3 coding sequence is TGTGCCAGCAGAGCGCCAGGACTAGCGGGTAACTACAATGAGCAGTTCTTC. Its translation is CASRAPGLAGNYNEQFF.